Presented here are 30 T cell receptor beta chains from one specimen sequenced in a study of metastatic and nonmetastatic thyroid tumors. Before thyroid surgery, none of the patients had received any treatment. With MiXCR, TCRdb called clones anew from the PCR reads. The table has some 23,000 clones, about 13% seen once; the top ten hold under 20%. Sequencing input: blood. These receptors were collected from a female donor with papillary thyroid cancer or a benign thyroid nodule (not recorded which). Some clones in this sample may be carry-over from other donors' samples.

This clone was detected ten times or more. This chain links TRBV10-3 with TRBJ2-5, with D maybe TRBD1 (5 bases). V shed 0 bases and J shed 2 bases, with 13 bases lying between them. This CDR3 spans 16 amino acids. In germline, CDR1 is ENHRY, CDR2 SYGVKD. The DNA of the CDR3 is TGTGCCATCAGTGAGTCGCCGACAGTAGGACAAGAGACCCAGTACTTC. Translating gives CAISESPTVGQETQYF.

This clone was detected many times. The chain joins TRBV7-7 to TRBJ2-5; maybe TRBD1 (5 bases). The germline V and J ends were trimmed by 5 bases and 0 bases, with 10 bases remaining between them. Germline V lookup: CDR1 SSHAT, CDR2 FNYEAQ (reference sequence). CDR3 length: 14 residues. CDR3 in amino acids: CASSPQGYQETQYF. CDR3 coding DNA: TGTGCCAGCAGCCCTCAGGGTTACCAAGAGACCCAGTACTTC.

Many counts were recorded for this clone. The CDR3 region is CSVMGQRRNTEAFF. In DNA form, the CDR3 reads TGCAGCGTGATGGGCCAGCGGAGGAACACTGAAGCTTTCTTT. The J gene is TRBJ1-1, the V gene TRBV29-1; D is unresolved. From germline, CDR1 is SQVTM and CDR2 ANQGSEA. The V gene lost 6 bases and the J gene lost 1 base, with 15 bases spanning the gap. The CDR3 loop spans 14 amino acids.

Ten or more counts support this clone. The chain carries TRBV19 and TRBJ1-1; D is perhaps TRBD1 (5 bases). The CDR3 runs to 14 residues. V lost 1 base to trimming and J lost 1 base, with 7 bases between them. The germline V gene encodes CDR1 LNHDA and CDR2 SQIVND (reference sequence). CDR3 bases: TGTGCCAGTAGTATAGGGGACCCGAACACTGAAGCTTTCTTT. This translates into CASSIGDPNTEAFF.

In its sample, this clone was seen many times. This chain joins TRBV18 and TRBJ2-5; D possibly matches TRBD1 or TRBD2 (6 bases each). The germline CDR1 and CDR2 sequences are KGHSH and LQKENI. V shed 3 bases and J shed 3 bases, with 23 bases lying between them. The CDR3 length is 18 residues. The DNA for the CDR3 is TGTGCCAGCTCACCCCTGGACAGTTTCGCGGGGTTAAAAGAGACCCAGTACTTC. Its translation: CASSPLDSFAGLKETQYF. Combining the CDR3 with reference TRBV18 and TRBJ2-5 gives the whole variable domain NAGVMQNPRHLVRRRGQEARLRCSPMKGHSHVYWYRQLPEEGLKFMVYLQKENIIDESGMPKERFSAEFPKEGPSILRIQQVVRGDSAAYFCASSPLDSFAGLKETQYFGPGTRLLVL.

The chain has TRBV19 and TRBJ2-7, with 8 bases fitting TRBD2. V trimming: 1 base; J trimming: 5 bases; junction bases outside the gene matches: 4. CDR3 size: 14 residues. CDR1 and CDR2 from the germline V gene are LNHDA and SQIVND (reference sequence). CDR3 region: CASSIGTSLNEQYF. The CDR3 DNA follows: TGTGCCAGTAGTATAGGGACTAGCTTAAACGAGCAGTACTTC. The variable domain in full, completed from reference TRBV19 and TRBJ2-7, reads DGGITQSPKYLFRKEGQNVTLSCEQNLNHDAMYWYRQDPGQGLRLIYYSQIVNDFQKGDIAEGYSVSREKKESFPLTVTSAQKNPTAFYLCASSIGTSLNEQYFGPGTRLTVT.

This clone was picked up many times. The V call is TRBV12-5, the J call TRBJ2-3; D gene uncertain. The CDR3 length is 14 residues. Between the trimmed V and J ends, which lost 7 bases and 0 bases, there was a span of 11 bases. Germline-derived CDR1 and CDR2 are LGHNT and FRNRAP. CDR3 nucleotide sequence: TGTGCTAGTGAACCTTCAACAAGCACAGATACGCAGTATTTT. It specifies CASEPSTSTDTQYF.

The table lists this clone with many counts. In DNA form, the CDR3 reads TGTGCCAGCCGGACAGGGGGAACTGGAAACACCATATATTTT. Its protein product is CASRTGGTGNTIYF. This sequence joins TRBV19 and TRBJ1-3; 10 bases agree with TRBD1. Losses at the gene ends were 9 bases for V and 2 bases for J; bases not matched to a gene: 4. The CDR3 runs to 14 residues. Germline values: CDR1 LNHDA, CDR2 SQIVND (reference sequence).

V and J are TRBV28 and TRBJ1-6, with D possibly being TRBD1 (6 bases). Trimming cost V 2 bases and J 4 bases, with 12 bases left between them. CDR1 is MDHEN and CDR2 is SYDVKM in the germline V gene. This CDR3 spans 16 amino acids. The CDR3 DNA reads TGTGCCAGCAGTTTAACCGGGGGCTCGTATAATTCACCCCTCCACTTT. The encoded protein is CASSLTGGSYNSPLHF. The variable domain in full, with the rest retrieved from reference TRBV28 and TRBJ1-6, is DVKVTQSSRYLVKRTGEKVFLECVQDMDHENMFWYRQDPGLGLRLIYFSYDVKMKEKGDIPEGYSVSREKKERFSLILESASTNQTSMYLCASSLTGGSYNSPLHFGNGTRLTVT.

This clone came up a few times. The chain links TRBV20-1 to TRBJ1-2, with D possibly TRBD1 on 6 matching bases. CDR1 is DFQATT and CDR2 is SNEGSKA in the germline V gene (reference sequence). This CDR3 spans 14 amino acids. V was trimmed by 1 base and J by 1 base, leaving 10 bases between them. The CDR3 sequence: CSARVGANNYGYTF. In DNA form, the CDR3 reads TGCAGTGCTAGAGTGGGGGCTAATAACTATGGCTACACCTTC.

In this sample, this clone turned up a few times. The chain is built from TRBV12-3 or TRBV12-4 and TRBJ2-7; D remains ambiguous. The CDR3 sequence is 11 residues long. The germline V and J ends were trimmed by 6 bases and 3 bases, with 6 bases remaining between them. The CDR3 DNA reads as TGTGCCAGCAGCAGTTGCTACGAGCAGTACTTC. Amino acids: CASSSCYEQYF.

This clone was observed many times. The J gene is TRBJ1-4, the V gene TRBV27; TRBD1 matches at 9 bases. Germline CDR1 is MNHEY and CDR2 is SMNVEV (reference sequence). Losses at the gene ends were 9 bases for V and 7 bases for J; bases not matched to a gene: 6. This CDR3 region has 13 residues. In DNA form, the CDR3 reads TGTGCCAGTGGGACAGGGTTAGTTGAAAAACTGTTTTTT. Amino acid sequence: CASGTGLVEKLFF.

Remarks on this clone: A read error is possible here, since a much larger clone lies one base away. This CDR3 is CASTLGTGVIPTGF. The CDR3 DNA is TGTGCCAGCACCCTAGGGACAGGGGTAATTCCAACCGGCTTC. V gene TRBV12-3 or TRBV12-4 combines with J gene TRBJ2-4; 10 bases match TRBD1. The CDR3 spans 14 residues.

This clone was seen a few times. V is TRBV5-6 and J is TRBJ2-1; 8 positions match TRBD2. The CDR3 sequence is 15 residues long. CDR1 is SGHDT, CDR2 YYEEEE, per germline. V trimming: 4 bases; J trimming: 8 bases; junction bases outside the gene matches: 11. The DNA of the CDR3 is TGTGCCAGCAGCATAGCGGGATATACCGGGGATGAGCAGTTCTTC. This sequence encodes CASSIAGYTGDEQFF.

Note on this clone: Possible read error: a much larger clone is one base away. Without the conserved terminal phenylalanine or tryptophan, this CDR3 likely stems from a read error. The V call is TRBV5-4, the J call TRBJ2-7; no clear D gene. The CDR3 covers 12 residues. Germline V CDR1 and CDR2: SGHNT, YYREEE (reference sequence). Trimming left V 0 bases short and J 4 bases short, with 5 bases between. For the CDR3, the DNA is TGTGCCAGCAGCTTGGGGGGATACGAGCAGTACTTA. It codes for CASSLGGYEQYL.

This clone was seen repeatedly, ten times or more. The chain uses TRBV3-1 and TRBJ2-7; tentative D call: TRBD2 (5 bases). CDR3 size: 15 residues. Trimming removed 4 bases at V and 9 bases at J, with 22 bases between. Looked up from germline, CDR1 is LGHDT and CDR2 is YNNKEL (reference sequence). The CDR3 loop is CASSLSRTYTVGQYF. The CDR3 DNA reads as TGTGCCAGCAGCCTTTCAAGGACTTACACTGTTGGGCAGTACTTC.

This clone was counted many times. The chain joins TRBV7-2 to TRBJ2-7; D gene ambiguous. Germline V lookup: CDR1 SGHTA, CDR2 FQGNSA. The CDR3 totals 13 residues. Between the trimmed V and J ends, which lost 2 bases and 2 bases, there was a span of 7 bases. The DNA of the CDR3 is TGTGCCAGCAGCTTAAACGGACCCTACGAGCAGTACTTC. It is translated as CASSLNGPYEQYF.

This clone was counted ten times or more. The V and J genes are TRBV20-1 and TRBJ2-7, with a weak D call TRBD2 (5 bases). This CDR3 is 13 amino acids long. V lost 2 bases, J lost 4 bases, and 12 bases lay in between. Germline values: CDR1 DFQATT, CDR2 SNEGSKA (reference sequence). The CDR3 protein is CSARRTPLYEQYF. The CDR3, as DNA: TGCAGTGCTAGAAGGACTCCCCTATACGAGCAGTACTTC.

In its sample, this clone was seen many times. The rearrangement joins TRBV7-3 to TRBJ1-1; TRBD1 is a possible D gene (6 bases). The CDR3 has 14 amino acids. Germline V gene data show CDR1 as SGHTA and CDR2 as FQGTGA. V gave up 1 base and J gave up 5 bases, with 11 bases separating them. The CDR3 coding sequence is TGTGCCAGCAGCTTAAACCCCGGACAGACTGAAGCTTTCTTT. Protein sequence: CASSLNPGQTEAFF.

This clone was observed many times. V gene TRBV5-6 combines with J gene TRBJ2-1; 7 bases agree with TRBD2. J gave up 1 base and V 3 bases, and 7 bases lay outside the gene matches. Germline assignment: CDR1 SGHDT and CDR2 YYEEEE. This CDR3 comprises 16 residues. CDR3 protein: CASSSRGSFSYNEQFF. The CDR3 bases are TGTGCCAGCAGCTCTCGCGGGAGTTTTTCCTACAATGAGCAGTTCTTC.

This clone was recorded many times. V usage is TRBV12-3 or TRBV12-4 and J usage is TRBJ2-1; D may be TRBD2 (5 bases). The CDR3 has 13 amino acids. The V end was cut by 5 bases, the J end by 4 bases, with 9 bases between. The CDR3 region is CASSKDWYNEQFF. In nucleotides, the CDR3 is TGTGCCAGCAGTAAGGACTGGTACAATGAGCAGTTCTTC.

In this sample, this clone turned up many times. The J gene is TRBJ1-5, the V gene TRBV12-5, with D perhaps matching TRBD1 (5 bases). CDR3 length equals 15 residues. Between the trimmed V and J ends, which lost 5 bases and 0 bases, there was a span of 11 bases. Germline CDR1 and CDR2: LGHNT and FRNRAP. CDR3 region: CASGRQKGSNQPQHF. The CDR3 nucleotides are TGTGCTAGTGGTCGACAGAAAGGTAGCAATCAGCCCCAGCATTTT.

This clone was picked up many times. The CDR3 sequence is CSAILAGVYEQYF. The CDR3, as DNA: TGCAGTGCAATACTAGCGGGAGTTTACGAGCAGTACTTC. The gene calls are TRBV20-1 and TRBJ2-7, with 11 nucleotides matching TRBD2. Germline assignment: CDR1 DFQATT and CDR2 SNEGSKA (reference sequence). This CDR3 has 13 residues. V lost 6 bases to trimming and J lost 4 bases; unmatched junction nucleotides: 5.

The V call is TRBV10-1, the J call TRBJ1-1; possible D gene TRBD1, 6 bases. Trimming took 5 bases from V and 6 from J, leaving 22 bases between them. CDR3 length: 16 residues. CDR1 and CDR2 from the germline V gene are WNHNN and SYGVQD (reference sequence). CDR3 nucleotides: TGCGCCAGCAGTAGGGTGCCAGGGGTGCTCGTCTCTGAAGCTTTCTTT. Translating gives CASSRVPGVLVSEAFF.

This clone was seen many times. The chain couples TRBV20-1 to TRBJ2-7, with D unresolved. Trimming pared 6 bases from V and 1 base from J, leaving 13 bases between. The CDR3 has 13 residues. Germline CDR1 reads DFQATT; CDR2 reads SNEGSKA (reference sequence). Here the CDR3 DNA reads TGCAGTGCCAATGGGCTAGGGTCCTACGAGCAGTACTTC. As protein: CSANGLGSYEQYF.

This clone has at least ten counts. The chain's CDR3 is CASSLGQGAADTQYF. DNA for the CDR3: TGTGCCAGCAGCCTTGGACAGGGGGCTGCAGATACGCAGTATTTT. The chain carries TRBV11-3 and TRBJ2-3; 11 bases map to TRBD1. CDR1 and CDR2 (germline): SGHNT, YENEEA. V lost 5 bases, J lost 4 bases, and 5 bases stayed unmatched. The CDR3 length is 15 residues.

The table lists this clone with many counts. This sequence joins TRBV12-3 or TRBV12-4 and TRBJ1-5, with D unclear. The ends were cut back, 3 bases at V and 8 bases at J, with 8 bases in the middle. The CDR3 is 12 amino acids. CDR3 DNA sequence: TGTGCCAGCAGTTTGATCGGGGAGCCCCAGCATTTT. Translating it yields CASSLIGEPQHF.

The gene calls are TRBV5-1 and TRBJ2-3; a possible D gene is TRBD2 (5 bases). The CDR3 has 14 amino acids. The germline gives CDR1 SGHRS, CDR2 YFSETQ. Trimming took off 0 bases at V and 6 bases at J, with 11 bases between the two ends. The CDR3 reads CASSLAEREDTQYF. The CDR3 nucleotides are TGCGCCAGCAGCTTGGCCGAGAGGGAGGATACGCAGTATTTT.

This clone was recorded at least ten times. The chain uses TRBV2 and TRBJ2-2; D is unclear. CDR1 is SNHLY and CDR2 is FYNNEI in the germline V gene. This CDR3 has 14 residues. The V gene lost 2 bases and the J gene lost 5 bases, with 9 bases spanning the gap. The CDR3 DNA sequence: TGTGCCAGCAGTGAATTCCGGCTAACCGGGGAGCTGTTTTTT. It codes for CASSEFRLTGELFF.

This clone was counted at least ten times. CDR3 sequence: CASSVKFPNQPQHF. In DNA form, the CDR3 reads TGTGCCAGCAGTGTTAAGTTCCCCAATCAGCCCCAGCATTTT. The rearrangement joins TRBV2 to TRBJ1-5, with D hard to call. Trimming took 4 bases from V and 3 from J, leaving 10 bases between them. CDR3 length: 14 amino acids. Germline assignment: CDR1 SNHLY and CDR2 FYNNEI.